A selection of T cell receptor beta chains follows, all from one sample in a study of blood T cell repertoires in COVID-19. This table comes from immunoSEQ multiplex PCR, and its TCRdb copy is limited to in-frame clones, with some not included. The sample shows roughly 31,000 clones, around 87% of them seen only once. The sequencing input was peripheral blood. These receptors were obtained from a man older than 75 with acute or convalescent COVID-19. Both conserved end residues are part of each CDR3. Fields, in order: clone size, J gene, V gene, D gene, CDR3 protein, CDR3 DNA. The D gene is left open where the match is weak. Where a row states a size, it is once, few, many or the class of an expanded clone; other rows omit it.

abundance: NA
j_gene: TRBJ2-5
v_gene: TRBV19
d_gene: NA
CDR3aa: CASRPYGGITETQYF
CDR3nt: TGTGCCAGTCGGCCCTACGGGGGAATTACAGAGACCCAGTACTTC

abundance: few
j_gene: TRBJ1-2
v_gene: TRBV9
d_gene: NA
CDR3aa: CASSGREGRTNYGYTF
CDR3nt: TGTGCCAGCAGCGGGAGGGAGGGGCGGACTAACTATGGCTACACCTTC

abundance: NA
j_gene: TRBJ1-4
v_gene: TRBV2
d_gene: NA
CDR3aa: CATATGQFANEKLFF
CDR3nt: TGTGCCACCGCGACCGGACAATTCGCTAATGAAAAACTGTTTTTT

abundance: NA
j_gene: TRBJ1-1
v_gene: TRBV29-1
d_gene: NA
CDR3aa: CSGGLDTEAFF
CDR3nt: TGCAGCGGGGGTCTTGACACTGAAGCTTTCTTT

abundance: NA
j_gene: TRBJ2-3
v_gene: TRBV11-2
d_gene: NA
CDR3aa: CASSLVGVDTQYF
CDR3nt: TGTGCCAGCAGCTTAGTGGGAGTAGATACGCAGTATTTT

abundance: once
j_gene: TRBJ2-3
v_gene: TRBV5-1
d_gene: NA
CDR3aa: CASSLAMRSDTQYF
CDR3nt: TGCGCCAGCAGCTTGGCCATGCGTTCAGATACGCAGTATTTT

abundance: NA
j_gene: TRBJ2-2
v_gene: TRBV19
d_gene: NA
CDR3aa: CASSPGGQPNTGELFF
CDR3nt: TGTGCCAGTAGTCCCGGGGGACAGCCAAACACCGGGGAGCTGTTTTTT

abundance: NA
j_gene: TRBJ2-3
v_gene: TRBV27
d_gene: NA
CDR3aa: CASSMIQGGGTDTQYF
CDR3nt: TGTGCCAGCAGTATGATACAGGGAGGGGGCACAGATACGCAGTATTTT

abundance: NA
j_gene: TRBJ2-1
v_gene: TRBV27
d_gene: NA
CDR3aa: CASSSPSRGAYNEQFF
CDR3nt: TGTGCCAGCAGTTCACCCTCCAGGGGGGCCTACAATGAGCAGTTCTTC

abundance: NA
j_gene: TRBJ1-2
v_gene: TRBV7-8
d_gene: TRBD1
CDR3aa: CASSLVRAGGNYGYTF
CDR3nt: TGTGCCAGCAGCTTAGTACGGGCAGGGGGAAACTATGGCTACACCTTC

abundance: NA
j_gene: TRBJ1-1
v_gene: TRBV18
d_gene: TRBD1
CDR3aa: CASSSSGTGTEAFF
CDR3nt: TGTGCCAGCTCATCGTCCGGGACAGGGACTGAAGCTTTCTTT

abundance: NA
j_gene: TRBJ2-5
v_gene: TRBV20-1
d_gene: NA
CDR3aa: CSASERQETQYF
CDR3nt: TGCAGTGCTAGTGAGCGCCAAGAGACCCAGTACTTC

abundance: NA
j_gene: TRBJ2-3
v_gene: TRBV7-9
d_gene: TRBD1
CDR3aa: CASSPSAGQGASTDTQYF
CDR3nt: TGTGCCAGCAGCCCCTCCGCCGGACAGGGTGCGAGCACAGATACGCAGTATTTT

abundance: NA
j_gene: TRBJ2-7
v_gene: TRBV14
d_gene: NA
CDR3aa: CASKRGEAYEQYF
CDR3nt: TGTGCCAGCAAGCGAGGGGAGGCCTACGAGCAGTACTTC

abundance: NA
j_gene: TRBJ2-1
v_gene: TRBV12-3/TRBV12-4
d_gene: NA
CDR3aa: CASRRGSYNEQFF
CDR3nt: TGTGCCAGCAGAAGGGGTTCCTACAATGAGCAGTTCTTC

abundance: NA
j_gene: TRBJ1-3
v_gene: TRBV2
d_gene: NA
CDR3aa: CASSVQARSGNTIYF
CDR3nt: TGTGCCAGCAGTGTACAGGCCCGCTCTGGAAACACCATATATTTT

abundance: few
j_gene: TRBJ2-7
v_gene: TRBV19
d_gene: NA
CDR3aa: CASSTAPGSYEQYF
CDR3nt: TGTGCCAGTAGTACCGCCCCCGGGAGTTACGAGCAGTACTTC

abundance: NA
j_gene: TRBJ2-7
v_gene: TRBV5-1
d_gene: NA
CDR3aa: CASSPSGRLGYEQYF
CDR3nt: TGCGCCAGCAGCCCCTCCGGCAGGCTCGGCTACGAGCAGTACTTC

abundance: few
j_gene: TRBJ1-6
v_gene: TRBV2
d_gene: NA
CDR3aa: CASSERRESPLHF
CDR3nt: TGTGCCAGCAGCGAGAGGAGGGAGTCACCCCTCCACTTT

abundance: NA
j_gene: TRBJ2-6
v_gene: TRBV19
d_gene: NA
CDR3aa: CASSPRGSGANVLTF
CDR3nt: TGTGCCAGTAGTCCCAGGGGCTCTGGGGCCAACGTCCTGACTTTC

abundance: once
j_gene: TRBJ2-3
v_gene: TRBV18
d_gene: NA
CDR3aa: CASSPPFRDTQYF
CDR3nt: TGTGCCAGCTCACCCCCATTCAGGGATACGCAGTATTTT

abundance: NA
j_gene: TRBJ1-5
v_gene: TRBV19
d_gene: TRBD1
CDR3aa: CASSITGVNQPQHF
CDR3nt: TGTGCCAGTAGTATTACAGGGGTCAATCAGCCCCAGCATTTT

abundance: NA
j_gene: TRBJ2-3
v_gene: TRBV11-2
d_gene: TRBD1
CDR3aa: CASTSRDRSTDTQYF
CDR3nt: TGTGCCAGCACCAGCCGGGACAGGAGCACAGATACGCAGTATTTT

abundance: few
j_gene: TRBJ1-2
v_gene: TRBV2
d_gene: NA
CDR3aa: CASRARDSLYGYTF
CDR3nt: TGTGCCAGCAGGGCCCGAGACAGTTTATATGGCTACACCTTC

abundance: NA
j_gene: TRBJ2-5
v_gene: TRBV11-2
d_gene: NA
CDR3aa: CASSLYSGETQYF
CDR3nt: TGTGCCAGCAGCTTATACAGTGGAGAGACCCAGTACTTC

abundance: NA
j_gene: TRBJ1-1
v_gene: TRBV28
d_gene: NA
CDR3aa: CASSFRAARDTEAFF
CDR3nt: TGTGCCAGCAGTTTTAGGGCAGCCAGGGACACTGAAGCTTTCTTT

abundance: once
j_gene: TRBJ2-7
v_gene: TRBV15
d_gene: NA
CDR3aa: CATSRLIGGSYEQYF
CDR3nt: TGTGCCACCAGCAGACTCATCGGGGGCTCCTACGAGCAGTACTTC

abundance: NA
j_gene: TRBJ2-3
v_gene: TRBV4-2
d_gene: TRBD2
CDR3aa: CASSQDPAGGPTQYF
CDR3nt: TGTGCCAGCAGCCAAGATCCGGCGGGGGGACCTACGCAGTATTTT

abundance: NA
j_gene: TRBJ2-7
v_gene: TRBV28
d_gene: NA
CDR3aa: CASSSPDRGLRYF
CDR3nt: TGTGCCAGCAGCTCCCCCGACAGGGGACTACGGTACTTC

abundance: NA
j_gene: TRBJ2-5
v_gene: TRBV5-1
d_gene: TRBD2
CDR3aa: CASSPGLAGRMEETQYF
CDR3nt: TGCGCCAGCAGCCCGGGACTAGCGGGCCGAATGGAAGAGACCCAGTACTTC

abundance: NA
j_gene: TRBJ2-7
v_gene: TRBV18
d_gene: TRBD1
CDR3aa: CASSPDRGLEQYF
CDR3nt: TGTGCCAGCTCACCCGACAGGGGGCTAGAGCAGTACTTC

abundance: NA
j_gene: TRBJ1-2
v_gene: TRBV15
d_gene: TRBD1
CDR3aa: CATSRPLGGAVYGYTF
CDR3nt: TGTGCCACCAGCAGACCCCTAGGGGGCGCGGTCTATGGCTACACCTTC

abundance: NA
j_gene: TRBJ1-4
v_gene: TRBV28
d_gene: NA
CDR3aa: CASSLGDRNEKLFF
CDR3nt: TGTGCCAGCAGTCTAGGAGATAGGAATGAAAAACTGTTTTTT

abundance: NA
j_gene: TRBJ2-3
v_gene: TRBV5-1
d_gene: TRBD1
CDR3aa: CASSIGQGLSDTQYF
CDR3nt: TGCGCCAGCAGCATAGGACAGGGACTTTCAGATACGCAGTATTTT

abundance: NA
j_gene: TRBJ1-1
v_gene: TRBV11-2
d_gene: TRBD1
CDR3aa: CASARDRDLEAFF
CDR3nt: TGTGCCAGCGCTCGTGACAGGGACCTTGAAGCTTTCTTT

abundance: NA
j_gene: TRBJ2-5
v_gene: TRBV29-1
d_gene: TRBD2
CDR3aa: CSARTSQETQYF
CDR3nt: TGCAGCGCGAGGACTAGTCAAGAGACCCAGTACTTC

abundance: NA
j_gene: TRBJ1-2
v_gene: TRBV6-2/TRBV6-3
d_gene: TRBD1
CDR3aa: CASSYSEGADYGYTF
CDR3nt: TGTGCCAGCAGTTACTCGGAGGGGGCAGACTATGGCTACACCTTC

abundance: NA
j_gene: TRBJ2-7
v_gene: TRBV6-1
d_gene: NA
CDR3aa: CASSESPGGTYEQYF
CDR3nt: TGTGCCAGCAGTGAGTCGCCAGGGGGGACCTACGAGCAGTACTTC

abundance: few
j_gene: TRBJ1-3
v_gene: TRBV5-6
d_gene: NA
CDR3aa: CASSPGGSGNTIYF
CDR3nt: TGTGCCAGCAGTCCAGGAGGCTCTGGAAACACCATATATTTT

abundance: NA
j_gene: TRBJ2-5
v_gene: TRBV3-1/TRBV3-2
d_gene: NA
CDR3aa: CASSGGSQETQYF
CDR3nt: TGTGCCAGCAGCGGAGGGTCCCAAGAGACCCAGTACTTC

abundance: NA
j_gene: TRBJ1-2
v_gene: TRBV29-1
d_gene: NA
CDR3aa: CSVERDSGGSGYTF
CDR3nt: TGCAGCGTTGAACGGGACTCCGGAGGCTCTGGCTACACCTTC

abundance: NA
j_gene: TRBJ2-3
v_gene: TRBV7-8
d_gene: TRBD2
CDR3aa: CASSARLAESTDTQYF
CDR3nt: TGTGCCAGCAGCGCCAGACTAGCGGAGAGCACAGATACGCAGTATTTT

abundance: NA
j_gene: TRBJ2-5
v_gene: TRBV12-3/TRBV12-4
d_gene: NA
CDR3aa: CASSFGGETQYF
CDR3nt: TGTGCCAGCAGTTTTGGGGGCGAGACCCAGTACTTC

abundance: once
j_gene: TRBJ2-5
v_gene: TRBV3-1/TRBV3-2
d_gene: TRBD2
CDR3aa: CASSQDIGGGYQETQYF
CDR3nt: TGTGCCAGCAGCCAAGATATCGGCGGGGGGTACCAAGAGACCCAGTACTTC

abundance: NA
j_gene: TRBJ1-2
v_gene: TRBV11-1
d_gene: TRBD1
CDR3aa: CASSVTGGAGYTF
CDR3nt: TGTGCCAGCAGCGTCACAGGGGGCGCTGGCTACACCTTC

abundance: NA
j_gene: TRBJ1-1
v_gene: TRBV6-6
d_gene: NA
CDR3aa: CACRGAGAKNTEAFF
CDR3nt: TGTGCCTGCCGGGGGGCAGGGGCAAAGAACACTGAAGCTTTCTTT